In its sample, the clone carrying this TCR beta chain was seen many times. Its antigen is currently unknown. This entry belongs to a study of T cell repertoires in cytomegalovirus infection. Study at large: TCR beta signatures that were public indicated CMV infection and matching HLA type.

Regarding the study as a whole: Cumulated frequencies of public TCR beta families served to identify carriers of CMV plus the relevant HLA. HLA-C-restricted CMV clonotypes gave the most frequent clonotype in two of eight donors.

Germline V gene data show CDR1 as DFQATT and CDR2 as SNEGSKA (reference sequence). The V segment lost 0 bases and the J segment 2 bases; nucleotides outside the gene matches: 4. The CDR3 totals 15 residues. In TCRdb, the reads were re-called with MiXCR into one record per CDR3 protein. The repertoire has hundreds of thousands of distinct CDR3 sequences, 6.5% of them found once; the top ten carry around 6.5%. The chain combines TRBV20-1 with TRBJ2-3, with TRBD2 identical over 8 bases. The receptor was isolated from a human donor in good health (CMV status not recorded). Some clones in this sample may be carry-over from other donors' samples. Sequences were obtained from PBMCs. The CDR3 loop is CSARDVAGYTDTQYF. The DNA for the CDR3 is TGCAGTGCTAGAGATGTAGCGGGGTACACAGATACGCAGTATTTT.